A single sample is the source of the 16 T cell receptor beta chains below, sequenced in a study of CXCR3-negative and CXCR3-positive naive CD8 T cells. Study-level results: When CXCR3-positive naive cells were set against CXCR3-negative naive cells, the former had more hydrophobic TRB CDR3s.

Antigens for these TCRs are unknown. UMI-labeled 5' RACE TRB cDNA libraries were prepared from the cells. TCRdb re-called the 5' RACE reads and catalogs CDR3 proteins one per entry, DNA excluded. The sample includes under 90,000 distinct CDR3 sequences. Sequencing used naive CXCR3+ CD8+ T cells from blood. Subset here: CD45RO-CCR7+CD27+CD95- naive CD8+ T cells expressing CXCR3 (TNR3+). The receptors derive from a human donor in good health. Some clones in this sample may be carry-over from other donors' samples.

The CDR3 spells CASSYFGGSSDTQYF. This chain connects TRBV6-5 to TRBJ2-3; TCRdb's D gene call, TRBD2, goes unchecked for lack of DNA. The CDR3 has 15 amino acids. The V gene's germline CDR1 is MNHEY and CDR2 SVGAGI.

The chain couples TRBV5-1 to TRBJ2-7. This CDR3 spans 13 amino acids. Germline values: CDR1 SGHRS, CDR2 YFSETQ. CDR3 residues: CASRLGGSYEQYF.

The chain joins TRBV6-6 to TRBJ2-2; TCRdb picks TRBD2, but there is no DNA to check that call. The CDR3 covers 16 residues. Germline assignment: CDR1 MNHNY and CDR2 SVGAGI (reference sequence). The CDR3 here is CASSYFSGGPTGELFF.

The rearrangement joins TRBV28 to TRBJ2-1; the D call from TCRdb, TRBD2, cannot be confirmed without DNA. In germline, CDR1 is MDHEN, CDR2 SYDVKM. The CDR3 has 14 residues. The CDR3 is CVISAGRVLNKQFF.

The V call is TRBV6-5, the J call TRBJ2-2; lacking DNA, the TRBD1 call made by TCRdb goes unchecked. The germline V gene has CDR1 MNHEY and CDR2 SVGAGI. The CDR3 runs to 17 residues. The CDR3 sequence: CASSYSEGHTNTGELFF.

The CDR3 region is CASSYSPGNTEAFF. The V gene is TRBV6-5, the J gene TRBJ1-1; TCRdb reports TRBD1, a call that lacks DNA to check it against. CDR1 MNHEY and CDR2 SVGAGI come from the germline V gene. This CDR3 has 14 amino acids.

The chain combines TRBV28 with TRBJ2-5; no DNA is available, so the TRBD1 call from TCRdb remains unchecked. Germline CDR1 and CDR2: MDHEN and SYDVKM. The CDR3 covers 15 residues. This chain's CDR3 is CASSLGTGMGETQYF. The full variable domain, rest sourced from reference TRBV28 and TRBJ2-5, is DVKVTQSSRYLVKRTGEKVFLECVQDMDHENMFWYRQDPGLGLRLIYFSYDVKMKEKGDIPEGYSVSREKKERFSLILESASTNQTSMYLCASSLGTGMGETQYFGPGTRLLVL.

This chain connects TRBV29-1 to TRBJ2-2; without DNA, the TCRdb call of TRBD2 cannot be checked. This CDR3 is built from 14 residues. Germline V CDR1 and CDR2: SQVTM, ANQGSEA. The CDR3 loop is CSVAGGENTGELFF.

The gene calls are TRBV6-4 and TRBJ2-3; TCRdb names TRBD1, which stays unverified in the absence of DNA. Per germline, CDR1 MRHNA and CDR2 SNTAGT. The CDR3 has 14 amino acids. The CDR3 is CASSEGDSTDTQYF.

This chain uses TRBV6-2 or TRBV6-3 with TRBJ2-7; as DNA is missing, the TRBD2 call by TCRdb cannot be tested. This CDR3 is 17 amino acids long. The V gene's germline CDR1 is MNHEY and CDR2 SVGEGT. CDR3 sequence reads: CASSYSSAGLGTYEQYF.

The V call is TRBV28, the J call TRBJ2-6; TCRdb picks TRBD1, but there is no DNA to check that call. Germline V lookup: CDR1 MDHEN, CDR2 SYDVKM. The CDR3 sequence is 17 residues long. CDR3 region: CASSLLGRGSGANVLTF.

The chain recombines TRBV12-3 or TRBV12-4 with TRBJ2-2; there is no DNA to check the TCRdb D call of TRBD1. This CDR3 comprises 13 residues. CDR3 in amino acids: CASSPPGPGELFF.

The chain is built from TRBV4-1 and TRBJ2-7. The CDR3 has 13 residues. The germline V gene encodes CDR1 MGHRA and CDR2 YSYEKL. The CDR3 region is CASSQVPSYEQYF.

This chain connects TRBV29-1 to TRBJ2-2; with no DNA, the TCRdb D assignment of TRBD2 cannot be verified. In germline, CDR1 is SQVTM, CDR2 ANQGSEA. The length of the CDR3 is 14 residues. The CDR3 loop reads CSVAGTSSTGELFF.

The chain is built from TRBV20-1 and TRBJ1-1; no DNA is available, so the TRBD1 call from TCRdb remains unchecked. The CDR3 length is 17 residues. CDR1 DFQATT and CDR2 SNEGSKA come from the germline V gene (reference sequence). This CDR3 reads CSAHDGTEGGMNTEAFF.

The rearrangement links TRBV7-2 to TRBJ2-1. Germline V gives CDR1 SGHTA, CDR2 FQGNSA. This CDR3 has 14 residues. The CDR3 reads CASSFLSEHNEQFF.